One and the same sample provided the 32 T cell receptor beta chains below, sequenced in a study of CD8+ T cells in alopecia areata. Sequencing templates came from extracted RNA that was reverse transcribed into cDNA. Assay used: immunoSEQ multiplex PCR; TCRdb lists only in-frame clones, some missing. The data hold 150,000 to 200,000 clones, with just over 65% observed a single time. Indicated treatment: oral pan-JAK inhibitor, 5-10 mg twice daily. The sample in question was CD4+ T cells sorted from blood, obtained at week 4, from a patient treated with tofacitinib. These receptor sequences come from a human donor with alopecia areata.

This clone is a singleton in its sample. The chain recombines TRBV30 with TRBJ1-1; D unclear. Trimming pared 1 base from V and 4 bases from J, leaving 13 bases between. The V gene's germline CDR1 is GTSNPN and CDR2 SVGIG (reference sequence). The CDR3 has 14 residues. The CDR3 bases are TGTGCCTGGAGTGCCGGTATAGGAGGCACTGAAGCTTTCTTT. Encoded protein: CAWSAGIGGTEAFF.

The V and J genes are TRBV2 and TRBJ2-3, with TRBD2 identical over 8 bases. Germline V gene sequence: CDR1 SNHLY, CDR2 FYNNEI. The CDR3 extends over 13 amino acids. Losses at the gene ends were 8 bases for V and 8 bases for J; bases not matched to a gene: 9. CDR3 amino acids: CASSAGGPITQYF. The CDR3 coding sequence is TGTGCCAGCTCTGCGGGGGGCCCCATTACGCAGTATTTT.

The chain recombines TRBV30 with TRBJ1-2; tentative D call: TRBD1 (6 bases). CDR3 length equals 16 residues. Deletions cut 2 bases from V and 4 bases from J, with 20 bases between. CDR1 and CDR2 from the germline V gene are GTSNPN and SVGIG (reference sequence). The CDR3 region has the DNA TGTGCCTGGAGTACCACCTCCCCGGACAGAACCTATGGCTACACCTTC. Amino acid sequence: CAWSTTSPDRTYGYTF.

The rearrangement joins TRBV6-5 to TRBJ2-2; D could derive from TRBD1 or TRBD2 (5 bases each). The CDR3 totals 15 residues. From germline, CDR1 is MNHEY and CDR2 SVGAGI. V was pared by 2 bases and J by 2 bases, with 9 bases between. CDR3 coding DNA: TGTGCCAGCAGTTACAGGGGACCCAACACCGGGGAGCTGTTTTTT. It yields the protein CASSYRGPNTGELFF.

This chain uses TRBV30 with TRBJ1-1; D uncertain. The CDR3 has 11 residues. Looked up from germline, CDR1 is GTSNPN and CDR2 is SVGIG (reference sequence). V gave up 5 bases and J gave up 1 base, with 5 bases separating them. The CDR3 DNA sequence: TGTGCCTGGGACAAGAACACTGAAGCTTTCTTT. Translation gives CAWDKNTEAFF.

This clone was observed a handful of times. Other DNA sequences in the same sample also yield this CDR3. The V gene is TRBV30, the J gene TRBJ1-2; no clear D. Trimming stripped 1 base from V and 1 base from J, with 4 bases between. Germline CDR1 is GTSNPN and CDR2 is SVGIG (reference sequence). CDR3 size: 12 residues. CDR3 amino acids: CAWSEGNYGYTF. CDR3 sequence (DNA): TGTGCCTGGAGTGAGGGTAACTATGGCTACACCTTC.

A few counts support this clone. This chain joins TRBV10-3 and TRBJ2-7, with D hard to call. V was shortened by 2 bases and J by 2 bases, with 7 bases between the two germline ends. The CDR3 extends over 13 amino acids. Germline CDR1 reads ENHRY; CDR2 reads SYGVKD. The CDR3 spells CAISERSAYEQYF. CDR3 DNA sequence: TGTGCCATCAGTGAGCGGTCAGCCTACGAGCAGTACTTC.

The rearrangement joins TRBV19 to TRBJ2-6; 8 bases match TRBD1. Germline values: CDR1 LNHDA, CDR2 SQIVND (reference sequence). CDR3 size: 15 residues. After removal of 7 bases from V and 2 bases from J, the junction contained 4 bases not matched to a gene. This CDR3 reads CASISGGAGANVLTF. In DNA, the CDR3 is TGTGCCAGTATATCAGGGGGCGCTGGGGCCAACGTCCTGACTTTC. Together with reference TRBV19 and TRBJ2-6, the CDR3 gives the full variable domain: DGGITQSPKYLFRKEGQNVTLSCEQNLNHDAMYWYRQDPGQGLRLIYYSQIVNDFQKGDIAEGYSVSREKKESFPLTVTSAQKNPTAFYLCASISGGAGANVLTFGAGSRLTVL.

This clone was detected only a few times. CDR3 protein: CASSFAPRGTQYF. CDR3 coding DNA: TGTGCCAGCAGTTTCGCCCCACGGGGGACCCAGTACTTC. The chain joins TRBV6-6 to TRBJ2-5; possible D gene TRBD2, 5 bases. Trimming removed 4 bases from V and 7 bases from J, with 13 bases in between. In germline, CDR1 is MNHNY, CDR2 SVGAGI (reference sequence). The CDR3 has 13 amino acids.

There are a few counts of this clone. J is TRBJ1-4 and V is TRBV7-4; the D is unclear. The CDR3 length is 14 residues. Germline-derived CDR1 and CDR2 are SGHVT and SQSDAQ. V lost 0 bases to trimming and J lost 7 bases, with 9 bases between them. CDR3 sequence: CASSLAEGSEKLFF. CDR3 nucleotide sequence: TGTGCCAGCAGCTTAGCTGAAGGGTCTGAAAAACTGTTTTTT.

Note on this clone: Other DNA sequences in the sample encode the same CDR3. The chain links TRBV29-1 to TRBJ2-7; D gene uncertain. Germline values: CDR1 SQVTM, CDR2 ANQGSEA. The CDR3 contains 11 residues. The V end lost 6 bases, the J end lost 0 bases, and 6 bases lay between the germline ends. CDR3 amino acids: CSVVSSYEQYF. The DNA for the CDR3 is TGCAGCGTAGTGAGCTCCTACGAGCAGTACTTC.

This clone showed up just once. CDR3 sequence: CAWRVTREGAYEQYF. The CDR3, as DNA: TGTGCCTGGAGGGTAACTCGGGAGGGGGCCTACGAGCAGTACTTC. The chain is built from TRBV30 and TRBJ2-7; TRBD2 matches 8 bases. Unmatched junction bases numbered 9, after V lost 3 bases and J lost 2 bases. The CDR3 totals 15 residues. In germline, CDR1 is GTSNPN, CDR2 SVGIG (reference sequence).

CDR3 region: CAWRWSNTYEQYF. CDR3 sequence (DNA): TGTGCCTGGAGGTGGTCCAATACCTACGAGCAGTACTTC. The chain links TRBV30 to TRBJ2-7; D call uncertain. V lost 3 bases to trimming and J lost 2 bases, with 11 bases between them. CDR1 GTSNPN and CDR2 SVGIG come from the germline V gene (reference sequence). This CDR3 has 13 residues.

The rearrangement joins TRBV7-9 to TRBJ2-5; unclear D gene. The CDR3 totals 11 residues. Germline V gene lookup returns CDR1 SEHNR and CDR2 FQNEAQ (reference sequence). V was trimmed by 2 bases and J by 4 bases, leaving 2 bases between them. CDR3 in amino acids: CASSLLETQYF. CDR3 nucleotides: TGTGCCAGCAGCTTATTAGAGACCCAGTACTTC.

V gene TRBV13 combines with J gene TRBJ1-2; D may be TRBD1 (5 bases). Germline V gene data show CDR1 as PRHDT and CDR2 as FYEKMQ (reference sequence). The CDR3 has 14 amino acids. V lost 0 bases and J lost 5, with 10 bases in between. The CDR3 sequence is CASSLGEGAYGYTF. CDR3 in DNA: TGTGCCAGCAGCTTAGGGGAAGGGGCTTATGGCTACACCTTC.

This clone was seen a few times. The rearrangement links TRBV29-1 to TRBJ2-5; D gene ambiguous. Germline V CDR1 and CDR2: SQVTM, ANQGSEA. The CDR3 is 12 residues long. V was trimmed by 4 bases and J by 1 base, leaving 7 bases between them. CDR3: CSVGVGQETQYF. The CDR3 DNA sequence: TGCAGCGTTGGCGTGGGCCAAGAGACCCAGTACTTC. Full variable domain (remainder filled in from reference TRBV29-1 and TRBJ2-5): SAVISQKPSRDICQRGTSLTIQCQVDSQVTMMFWYRQQPGQSLTLIATANQGSEATYESGFVIDKFPISRPNLTFSTLTVSNMSPEDSSIYLCSVGVGQETQYFGPGTRLLVL.

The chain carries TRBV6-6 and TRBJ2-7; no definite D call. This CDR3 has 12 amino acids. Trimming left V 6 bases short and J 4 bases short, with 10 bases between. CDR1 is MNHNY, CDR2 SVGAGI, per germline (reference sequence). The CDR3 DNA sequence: TGTGCCAGCAGGCGGACGGATTACGAGCAGTACTTC. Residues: CASRRTDYEQYF.

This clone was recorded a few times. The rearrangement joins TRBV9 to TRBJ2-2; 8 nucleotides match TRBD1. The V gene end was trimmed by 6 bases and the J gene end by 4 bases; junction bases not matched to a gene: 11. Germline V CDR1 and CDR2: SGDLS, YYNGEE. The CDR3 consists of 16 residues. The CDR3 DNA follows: TGTGCCAGCACGACTGCAGGGGGCGGTACCACCGGGGAGCTGTTTTTT. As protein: CASTTAGGGTTGELFF. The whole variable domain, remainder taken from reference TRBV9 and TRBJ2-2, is DSGVTQTPKHLITATGQRVTLRCSPRSGDLSVYWYQQSLDQGLQFLIQYYNGEERAKGNILERFSAQQFPDLHSELNLSSLELGDSALYFCASTTAGGGTTGELFFGEGSRLTVL.

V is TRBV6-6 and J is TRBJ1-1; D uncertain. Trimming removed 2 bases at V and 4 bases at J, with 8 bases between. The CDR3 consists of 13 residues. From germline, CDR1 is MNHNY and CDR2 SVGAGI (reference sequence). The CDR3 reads CASSYRVSTEAFF. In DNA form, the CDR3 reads TGTGCCAGCAGTTACCGGGTGAGCACTGAAGCTTTCTTT.

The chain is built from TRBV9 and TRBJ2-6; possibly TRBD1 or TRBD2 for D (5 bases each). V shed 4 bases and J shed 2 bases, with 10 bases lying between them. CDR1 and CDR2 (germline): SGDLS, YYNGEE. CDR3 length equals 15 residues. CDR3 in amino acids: CASSSGTAGANVLTF. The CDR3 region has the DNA TGTGCCAGCAGCTCCGGGACCGCTGGGGCCAACGTCCTGACTTTC.

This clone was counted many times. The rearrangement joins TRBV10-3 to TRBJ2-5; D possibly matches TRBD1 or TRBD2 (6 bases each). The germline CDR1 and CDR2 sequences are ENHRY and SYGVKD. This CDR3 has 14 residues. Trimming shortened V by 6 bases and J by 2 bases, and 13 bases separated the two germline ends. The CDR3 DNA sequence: TGTGCCATCAGCCCTAGGGGGGTGCAAGAGACCCAGTACTTC. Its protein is CAISPRGVQETQYF.

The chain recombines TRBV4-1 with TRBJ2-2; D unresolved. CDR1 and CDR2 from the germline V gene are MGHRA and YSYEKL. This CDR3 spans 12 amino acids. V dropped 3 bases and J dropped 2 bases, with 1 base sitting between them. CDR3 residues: CASSHNTGELFF. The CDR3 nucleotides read TGCGCCAGCAGCCACAACACCGGGGAGCTGTTTTTT.

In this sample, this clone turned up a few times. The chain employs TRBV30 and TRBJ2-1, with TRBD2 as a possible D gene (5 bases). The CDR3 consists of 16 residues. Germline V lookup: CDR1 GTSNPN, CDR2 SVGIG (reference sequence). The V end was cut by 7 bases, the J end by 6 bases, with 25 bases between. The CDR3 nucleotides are TGTGCCTCTACACGATGGGCGGACCGGGGAACCAATGAGCAGTTCTTC. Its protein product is CASTRWADRGTNEQFF.

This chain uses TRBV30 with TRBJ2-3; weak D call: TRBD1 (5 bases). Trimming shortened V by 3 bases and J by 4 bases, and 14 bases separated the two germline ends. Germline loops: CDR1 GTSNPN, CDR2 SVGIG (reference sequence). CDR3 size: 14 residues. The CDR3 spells CAWRHLTRADTQYF. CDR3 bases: TGTGCCTGGAGGCATCTTACCAGGGCAGATACGCAGTATTTT.

CDR3 sequence reads: CSVAPGGSEQFF. CDR3 bases: TGCAGCGTCGCCCCGGGGGGTAGTGAGCAGTTCTTC. V usage is TRBV29-1 and J usage is TRBJ2-1; 7 bases fit TRBD2. J was trimmed by 9 bases and V by 6 bases; bases with no gene match: 8. From germline, CDR1 is SQVTM and CDR2 ANQGSEA. The CDR3 contains 12 residues.

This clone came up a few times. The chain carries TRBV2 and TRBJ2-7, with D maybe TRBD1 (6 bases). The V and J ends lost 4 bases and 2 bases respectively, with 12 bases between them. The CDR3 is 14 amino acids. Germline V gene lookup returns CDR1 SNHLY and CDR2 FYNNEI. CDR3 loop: CASSAGQFTYEQYF. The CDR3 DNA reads TGTGCCAGCAGTGCCGGACAGTTCACCTACGAGCAGTACTTC.

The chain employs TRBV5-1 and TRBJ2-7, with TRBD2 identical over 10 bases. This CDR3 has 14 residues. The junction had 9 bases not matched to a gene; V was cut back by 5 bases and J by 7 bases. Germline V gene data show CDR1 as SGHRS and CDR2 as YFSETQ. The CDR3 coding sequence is TGCGCCAGCAGAGCCGGGACTAGCGCGGGGGAGCAGTACTTC. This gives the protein CASRAGTSAGEQYF.

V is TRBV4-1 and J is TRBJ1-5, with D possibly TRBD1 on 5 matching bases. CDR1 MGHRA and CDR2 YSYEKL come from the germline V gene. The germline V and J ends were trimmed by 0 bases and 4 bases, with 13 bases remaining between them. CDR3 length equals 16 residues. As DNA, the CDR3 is TGCGCCAGCAGCCAAGAACGTGGTCAGGGTAATCAGCCCCAGCATTTT. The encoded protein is CASSQERGQGNQPQHF.

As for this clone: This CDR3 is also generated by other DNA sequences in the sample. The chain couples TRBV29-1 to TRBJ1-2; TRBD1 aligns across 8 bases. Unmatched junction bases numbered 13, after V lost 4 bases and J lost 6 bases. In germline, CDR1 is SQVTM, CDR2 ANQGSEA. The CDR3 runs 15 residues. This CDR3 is CSVGGTGQRNHGYTF. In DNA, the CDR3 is TGCAGCGTTGGGGGGACAGGCCAAAGAAACCATGGCTACACCTTC.

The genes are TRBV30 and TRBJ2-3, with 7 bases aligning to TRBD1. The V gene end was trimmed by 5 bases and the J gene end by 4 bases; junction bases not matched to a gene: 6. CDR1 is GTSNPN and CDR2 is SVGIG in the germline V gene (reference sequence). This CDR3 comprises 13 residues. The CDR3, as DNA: TGTGCCTGGGGGAGACAGGGAGCAGATACGCAGTATTTT. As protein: CAWGRQGADTQYF.

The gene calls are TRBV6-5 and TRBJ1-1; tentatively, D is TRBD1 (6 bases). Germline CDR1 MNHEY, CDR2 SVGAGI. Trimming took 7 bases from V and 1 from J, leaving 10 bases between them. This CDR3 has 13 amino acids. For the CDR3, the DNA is TGTGCCAGCACAGGGGACACGAACACTGAAGCTTTCTTT. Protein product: CASTGDTNTEAFF.

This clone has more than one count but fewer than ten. The DNA for the CDR3 is TGTGCCAGCAGCCGTCTGGGGTCGGACTACGAGCAGTACTTC. Protein: CASSRLGSDYEQYF. The chain joins TRBV5-6 to TRBJ2-7; unclear D gene. Trimming pared 4 bases from V and 3 bases from J, leaving 14 bases between. The CDR3 totals 14 residues. Germline CDR1 SGHDT, CDR2 YYEEEE.